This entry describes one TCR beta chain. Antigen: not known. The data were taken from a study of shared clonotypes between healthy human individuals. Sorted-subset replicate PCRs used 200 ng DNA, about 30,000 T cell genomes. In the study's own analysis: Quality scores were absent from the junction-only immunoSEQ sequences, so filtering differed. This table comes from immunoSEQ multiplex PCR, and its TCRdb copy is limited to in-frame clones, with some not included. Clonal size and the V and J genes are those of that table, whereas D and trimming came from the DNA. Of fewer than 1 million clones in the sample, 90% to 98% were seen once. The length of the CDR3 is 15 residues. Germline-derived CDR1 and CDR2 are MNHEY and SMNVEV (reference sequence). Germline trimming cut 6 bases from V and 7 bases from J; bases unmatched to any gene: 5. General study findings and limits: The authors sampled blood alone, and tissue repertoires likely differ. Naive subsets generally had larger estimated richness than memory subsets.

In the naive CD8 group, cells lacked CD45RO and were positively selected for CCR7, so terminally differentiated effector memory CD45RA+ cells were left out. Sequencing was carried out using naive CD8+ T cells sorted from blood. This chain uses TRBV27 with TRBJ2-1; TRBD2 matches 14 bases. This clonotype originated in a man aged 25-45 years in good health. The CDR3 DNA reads TGTGCCAGCAGGGGACTAGCGGGAGTGGAGAATGAGCAGTTCTTC. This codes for CASRGLAGVENEQFF.